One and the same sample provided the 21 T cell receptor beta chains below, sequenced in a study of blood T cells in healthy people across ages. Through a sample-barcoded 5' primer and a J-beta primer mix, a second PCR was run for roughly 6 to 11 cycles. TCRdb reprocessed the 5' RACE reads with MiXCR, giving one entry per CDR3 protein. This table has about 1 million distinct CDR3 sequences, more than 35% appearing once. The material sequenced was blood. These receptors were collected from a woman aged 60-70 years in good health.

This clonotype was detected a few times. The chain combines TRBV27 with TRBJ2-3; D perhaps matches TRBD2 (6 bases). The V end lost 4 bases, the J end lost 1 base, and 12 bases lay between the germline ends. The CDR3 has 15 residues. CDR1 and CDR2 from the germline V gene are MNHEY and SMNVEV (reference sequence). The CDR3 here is CASSSLASGTDTQYF. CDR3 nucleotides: TGTGCCAGCAGTTCACTAGCTTCGGGCACAGATACGCAGTATTTT.

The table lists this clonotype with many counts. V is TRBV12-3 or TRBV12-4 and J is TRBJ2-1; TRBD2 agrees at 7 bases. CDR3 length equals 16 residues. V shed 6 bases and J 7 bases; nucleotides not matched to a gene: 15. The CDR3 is CASRPWRRENGNEQFF. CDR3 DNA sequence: TGTGCCAGCAGACCTTGGCGGCGGGAGAATGGGAATGAGCAGTTCTTC.

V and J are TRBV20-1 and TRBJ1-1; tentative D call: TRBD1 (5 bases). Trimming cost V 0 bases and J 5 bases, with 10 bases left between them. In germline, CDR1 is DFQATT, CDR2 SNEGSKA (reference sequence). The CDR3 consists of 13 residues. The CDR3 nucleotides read TGCAGTGCTAGAGATTTTAGGGGTACTGAAGCTTTCTTT. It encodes CSARDFRGTEAFF.

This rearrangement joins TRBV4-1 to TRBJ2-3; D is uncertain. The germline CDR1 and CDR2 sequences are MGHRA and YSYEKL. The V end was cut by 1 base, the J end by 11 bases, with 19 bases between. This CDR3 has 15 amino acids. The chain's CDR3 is CASSQVGLALGVQYF. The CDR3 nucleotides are TGCGCCAGCAGCCAAGTGGGGTTGGCCCTAGGAGTGCAGTATTTT.

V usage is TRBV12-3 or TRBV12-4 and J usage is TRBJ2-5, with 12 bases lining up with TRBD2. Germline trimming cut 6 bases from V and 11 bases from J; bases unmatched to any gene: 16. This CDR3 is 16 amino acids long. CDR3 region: CASRGLAGWAYNEQYF. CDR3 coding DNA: TGTGCCAGCAGAGGACTAGCGGGATGGGCCTACAATGAGCAGTACTTC.

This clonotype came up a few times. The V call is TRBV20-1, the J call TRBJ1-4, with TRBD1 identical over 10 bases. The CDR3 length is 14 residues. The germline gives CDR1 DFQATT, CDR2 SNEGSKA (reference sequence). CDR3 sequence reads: CSVGRRTGGEKLFF. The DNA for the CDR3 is TGCAGCGTGGGGAGGAGGACAGGGGGTGAAAAACTGTTTTTT.

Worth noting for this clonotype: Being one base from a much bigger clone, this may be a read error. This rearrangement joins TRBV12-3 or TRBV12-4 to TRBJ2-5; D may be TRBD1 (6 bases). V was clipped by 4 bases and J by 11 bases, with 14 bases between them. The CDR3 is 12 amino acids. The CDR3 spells CASSWTDNEQYF. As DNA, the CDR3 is TGTGCCAGCAGTTGGACAGACAATGAGCAGTACTTC.

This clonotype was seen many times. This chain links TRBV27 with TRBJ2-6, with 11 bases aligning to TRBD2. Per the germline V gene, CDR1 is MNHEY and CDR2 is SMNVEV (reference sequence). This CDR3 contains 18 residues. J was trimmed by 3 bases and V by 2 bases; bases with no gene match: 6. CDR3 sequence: CASSLRRGLAGGANVLTF. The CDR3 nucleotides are TGTGCCAGCAGTTTAAGAAGAGGACTAGCGGGTGGGGCCAACGTCCTGACTTTC.

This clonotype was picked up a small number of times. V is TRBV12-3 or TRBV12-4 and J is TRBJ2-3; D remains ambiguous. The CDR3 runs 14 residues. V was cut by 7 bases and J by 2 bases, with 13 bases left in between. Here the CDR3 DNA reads TGTGCCAGCACCAGCCCCTCTTTCACAGATACGCAGTATTTT. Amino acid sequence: CASTSPSFTDTQYF.

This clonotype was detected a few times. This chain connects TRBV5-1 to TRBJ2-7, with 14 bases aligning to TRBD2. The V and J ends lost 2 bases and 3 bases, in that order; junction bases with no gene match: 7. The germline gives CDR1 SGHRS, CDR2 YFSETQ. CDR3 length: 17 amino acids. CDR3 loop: CASSFPRLAGGLYEQYF. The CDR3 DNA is TGCGCCAGCAGCTTCCCGCGACTAGCGGGAGGGCTCTACGAGCAGTACTTC. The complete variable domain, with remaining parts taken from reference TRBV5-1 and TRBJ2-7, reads KAGVTQTPRYLIKTRGQQVTLSCSPISGHRSVSWYQQTPGQGLQFLFEYFSETQRNKGNFPGRFSGRQFSNSRSEMNVSTLELGDSALYLCASSFPRLAGGLYEQYFGPGTRLTVT.

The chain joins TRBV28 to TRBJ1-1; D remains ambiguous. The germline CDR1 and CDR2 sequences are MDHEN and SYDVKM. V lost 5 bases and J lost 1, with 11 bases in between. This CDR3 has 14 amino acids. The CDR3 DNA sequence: TGTGCCAGCAGTGAAACAAGGGAGAACACTGAAGCTTTCTTT. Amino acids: CASSETRENTEAFF.

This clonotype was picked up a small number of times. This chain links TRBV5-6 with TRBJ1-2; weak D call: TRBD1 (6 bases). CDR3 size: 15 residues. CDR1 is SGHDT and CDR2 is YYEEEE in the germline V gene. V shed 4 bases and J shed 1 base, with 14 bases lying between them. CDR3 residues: CASSTPGQINYGYTF. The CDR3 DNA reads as TGTGCCAGCAGCACGCCGGGACAAATTAACTATGGCTACACCTTC. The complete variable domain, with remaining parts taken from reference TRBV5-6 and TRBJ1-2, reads DAGVTQSPTHLIKTRGQQVTLRCSPKSGHDTVSWYQQALGQGPQFIFQYYEEEERQRGNFPDRFSGHQFPNYSSELNVNALLLGDSALYLCASSTPGQINYGYTFGSGTRLTVV.

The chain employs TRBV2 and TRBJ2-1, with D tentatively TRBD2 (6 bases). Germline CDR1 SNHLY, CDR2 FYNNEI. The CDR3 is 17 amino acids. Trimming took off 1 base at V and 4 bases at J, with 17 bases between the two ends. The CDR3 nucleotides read TGTGCCAGCAGTGAAGAGGAGGGTCTAGCGAGTTACAATGAGCAGTTCTTC. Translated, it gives CASSEEEGLASYNEQFF.

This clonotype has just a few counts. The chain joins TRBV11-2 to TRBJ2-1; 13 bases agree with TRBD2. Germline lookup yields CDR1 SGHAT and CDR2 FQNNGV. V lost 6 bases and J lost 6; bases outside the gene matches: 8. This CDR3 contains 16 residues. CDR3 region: CASSGLGLAGANEQFF. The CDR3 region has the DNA TGTGCCAGCAGTGGCTTAGGACTAGCGGGAGCCAATGAGCAGTTCTTC.

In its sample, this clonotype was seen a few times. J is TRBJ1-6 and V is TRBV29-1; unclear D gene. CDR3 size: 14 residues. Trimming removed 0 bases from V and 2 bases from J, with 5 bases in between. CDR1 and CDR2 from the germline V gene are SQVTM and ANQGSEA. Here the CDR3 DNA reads TGCAGCGTTGAAGAGAACACCTATAATTCACCCCTCCACTTT. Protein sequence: CSVEENTYNSPLHF.

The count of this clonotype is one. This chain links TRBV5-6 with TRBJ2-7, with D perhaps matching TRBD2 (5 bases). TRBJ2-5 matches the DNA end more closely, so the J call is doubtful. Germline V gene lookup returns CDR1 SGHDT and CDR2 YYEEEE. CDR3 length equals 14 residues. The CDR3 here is CASSLVNSEKTQYF. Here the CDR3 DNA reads TGTGCCAGCAGCTTGGTGAATAGCGAAAAGACCCAGTACTTC.

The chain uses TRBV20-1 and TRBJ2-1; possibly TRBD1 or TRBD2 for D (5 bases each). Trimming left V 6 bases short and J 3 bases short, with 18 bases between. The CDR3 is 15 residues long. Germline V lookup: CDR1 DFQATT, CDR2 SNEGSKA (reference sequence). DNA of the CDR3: TGCAGTGCAAATAATCGGGGACGGGGCTACAATGAGCAGTTCTTC. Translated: CSANNRGRGYNEQFF.

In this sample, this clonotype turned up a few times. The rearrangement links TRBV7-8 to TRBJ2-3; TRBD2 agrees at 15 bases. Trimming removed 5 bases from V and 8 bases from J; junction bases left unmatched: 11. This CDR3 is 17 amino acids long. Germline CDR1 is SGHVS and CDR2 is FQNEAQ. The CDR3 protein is CASSPVPGLAGGGTQYF. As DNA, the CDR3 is TGTGCCAGCAGCCCCGTGCCGGGACTAGCGGGAGGTGGTACGCAGTATTTT. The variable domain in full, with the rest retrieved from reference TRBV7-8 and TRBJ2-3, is GAGVSQSPRYKVAKRGQDVALRCDPISGHVSLFWYQQALGQGPEFLTYFQNEAQLDKSGLPSDRFFAERPEGSVSTLKIQRTQQEDSAVYLCASSPVPGLAGGGTQYFGPGTRLTVL.

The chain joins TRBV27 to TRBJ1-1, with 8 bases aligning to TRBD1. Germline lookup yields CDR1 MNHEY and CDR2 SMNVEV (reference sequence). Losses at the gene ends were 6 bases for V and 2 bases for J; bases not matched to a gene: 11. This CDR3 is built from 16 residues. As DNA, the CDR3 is TGTGCCAGCAGGCTCATTTGGACAGGGCCTAACACTGAAGCTTTCTTT. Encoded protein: CASRLIWTGPNTEAFF.

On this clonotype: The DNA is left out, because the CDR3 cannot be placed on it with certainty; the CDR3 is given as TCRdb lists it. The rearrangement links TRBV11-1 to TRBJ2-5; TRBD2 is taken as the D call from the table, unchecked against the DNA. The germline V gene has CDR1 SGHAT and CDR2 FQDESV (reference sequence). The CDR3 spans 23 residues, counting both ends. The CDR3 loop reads CASSLAITDTQYFGPGTQETQYF.

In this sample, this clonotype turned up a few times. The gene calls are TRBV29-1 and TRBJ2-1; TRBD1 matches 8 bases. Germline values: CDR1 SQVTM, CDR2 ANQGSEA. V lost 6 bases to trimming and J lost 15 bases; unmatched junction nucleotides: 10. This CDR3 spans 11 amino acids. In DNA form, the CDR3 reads TGCAGCGTCCCTTCGGGGGACAGGCTGTTCTTC. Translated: CSVPSGDRLFF.